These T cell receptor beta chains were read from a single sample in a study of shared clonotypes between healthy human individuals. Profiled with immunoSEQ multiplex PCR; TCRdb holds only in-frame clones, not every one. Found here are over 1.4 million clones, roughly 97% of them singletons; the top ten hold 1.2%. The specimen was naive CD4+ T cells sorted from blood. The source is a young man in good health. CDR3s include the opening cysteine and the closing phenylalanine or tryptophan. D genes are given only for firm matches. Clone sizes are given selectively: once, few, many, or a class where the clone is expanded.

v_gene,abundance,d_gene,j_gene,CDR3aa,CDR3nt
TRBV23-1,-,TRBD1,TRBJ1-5,CASSPDRAGAAPQHF,TGCGCCAGCAGTCCGGACAGGGCAGGAGCAGCGCCCCAGCATTTT
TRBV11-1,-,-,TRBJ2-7,CASSTPDTRSYEQYF,TGTGCCAGCAGCACGCCGGATACCCGATCCTACGAGCAGTACTTC
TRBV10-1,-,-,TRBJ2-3,CASSRTDTQYF,TGCGCCAGCAGTCGCACAGATACGCAGTATTTT
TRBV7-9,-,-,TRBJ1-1,CASRETGLNTEAFF,TGTGCCAGCAGGGAAACAGGGTTGAACACTGAAGCTTTCTTT
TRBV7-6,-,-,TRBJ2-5,CASSPQTLETQYF,TGTGCCAGCAGCCCCCAGACTCTAGAGACCCAGTACTTC
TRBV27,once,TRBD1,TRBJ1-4,CASSPTWTGYEKLFF,TGTGCCAGCAGTCCGACGTGGACAGGGTATGAAAAACTGTTTTTT
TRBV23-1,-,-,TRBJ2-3,CASSPRLRDTDTQYF,TGCGCCAGCAGTCCACGGTTGCGGGACACAGATACGCAGTATTTT
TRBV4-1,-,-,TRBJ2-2,CASSQVITGVGGELFF,TGCGCCAGCAGCCAAGTTATAACGGGAGTTGGCGGGGAGCTGTTTTTT
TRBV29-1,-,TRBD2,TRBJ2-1,CSVVMNGRASYEQFF,TGCAGCGTTGTGATGAACGGGAGGGCCAGTTATGAGCAGTTCTTC
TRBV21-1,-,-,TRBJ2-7,CASSKGRAGGSYEQYF,TGTGCCAGCAGCAAAGGAAGGGCAGGGGGAAGCTACGAGCAGTACTTC
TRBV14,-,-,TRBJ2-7,CASSPLTGLDRIGEQYF,TGTGCCAGCAGCCCTCTTACGGGACTCGATCGGATAGGCGAGCAGTACTTC
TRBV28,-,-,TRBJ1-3,CASSKRDPGNTIYF,TGTGCCAGCAGCAAAAGGGATCCCGGAAACACCATATATTTT
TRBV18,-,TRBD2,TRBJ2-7,CASSPRLDTGRGAYEQYF,TGTGCCAGCTCACCTCGGTTAGATACCGGGAGGGGGGCCTACGAGCAGTACTTC
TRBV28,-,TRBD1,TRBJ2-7,CASSPPPGQVYF,TGTGCCAGCAGTCCCCCGCCGGGACAGGTTTACTTC
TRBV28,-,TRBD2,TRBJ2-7,CASSHLGLADAYEQYF,TGTGCCAGCAGTCACCTGGGACTAGCGGATGCCTACGAGCAGTACTTC
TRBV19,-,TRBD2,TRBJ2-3,CASSPYSSGPGADTQYF,TGTGCCAGTAGCCCTTACTCTAGCGGACCCGGGGCAGATACGCAGTATTTT
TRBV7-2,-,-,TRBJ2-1,CASTPSRAAIYNEQFF,TGTGCCAGCACCCCATCTAGGGCAGCGATCTACAATGAGCAGTTCTTC
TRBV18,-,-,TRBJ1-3,CASSPLDIQGPGNTIYF,TGTGCCAGCTCACCACTTGATATACAGGGTCCTGGAAACACCATATATTTT
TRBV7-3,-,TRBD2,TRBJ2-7,CASSLGGADQQYF,TGTGCCAGCAGCTTGGGAGGGGCCGACCAGCAGTACTTC
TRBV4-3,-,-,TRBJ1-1,CASSQVATGLTEAFF,TGCGCCAGCAGCCAAGTGGCAACAGGGTTGACTGAAGCTTTCTTT
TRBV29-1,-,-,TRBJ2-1,CSAWAGDNEQFF,TGCAGCGCATGGGCGGGTGACAATGAGCAGTTCTTC
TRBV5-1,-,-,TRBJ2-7,CASSSDSDPPYEQYF,TGCGCCAGCAGCTCCGACAGCGATCCGCCCTACGAGCAGTACTTC
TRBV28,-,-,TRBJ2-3,CASSLVRYTQYF,TGTGCCAGCAGCCTCGTTCGGTATACGCAGTATTTT
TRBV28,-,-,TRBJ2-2,CASSSPGVASGELFF,TGTGCCAGCAGTTCGCCAGGGGTGGCGTCCGGGGAGCTGTTTTTT
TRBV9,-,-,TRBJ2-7,CASSTRPLGEQYF,TGTGCCAGCAGCACCCGCCCCTTGGGGGAGCAGTACTTC
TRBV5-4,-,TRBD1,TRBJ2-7,CASSLYRGGYEQYF,TGTGCCAGCAGCTTGTACAGGGGCGGCTACGAGCAGTACTTC
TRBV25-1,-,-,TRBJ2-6,CASSDRAYGANVLTF,TGTGCCAGCAGTGACAGGGCCTATGGGGCCAACGTCCTGACTTTC
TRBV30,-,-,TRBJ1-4,CAWSLGRKNEKLFF,TGTGCCTGGAGCCTGGGACGGAAGAATGAAAAACTGTTTTTT
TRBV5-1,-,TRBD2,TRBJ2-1,CASSLFGTSGDYNEQFF,TGCGCCAGCAGCCTCTTCGGGACTAGCGGGGACTACAATGAGCAGTTCTTC
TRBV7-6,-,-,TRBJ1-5,CASSSTRRIRNQPQHF,TGTGCCAGCAGCTCAACCCGGCGGATACGCAATCAGCCCCAGCATTTT
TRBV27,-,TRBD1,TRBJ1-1,CASSFLEGQGRAFF,TGTGCCAGCAGTTTCCTCGAGGGACAGGGGCGAGCTTTCTTT
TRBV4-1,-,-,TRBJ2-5,CASSLSTGGWETQYF,TGCGCCAGCAGCCTCTCGACGGGGGGCTGGGAGACCCAGTACTTC
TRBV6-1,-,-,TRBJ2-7,CASSGPSGGGREQYF,TGTGCCAGCAGTGGCCCGAGTGGGGGCGGTCGCGAGCAGTACTTC
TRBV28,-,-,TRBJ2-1,CASSLWLSYNEQFF,TGTGCCAGCAGTTTGTGGCTCTCCTACAATGAGCAGTTCTTC
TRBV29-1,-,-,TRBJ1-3,CSARLDRTGNTIYF,TGCAGCGCCCGTTTGGATAGGACTGGAAACACCATATATTTT
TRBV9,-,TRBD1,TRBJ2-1,CASSVPRTGGAGSYNEQFF,TGTGCCAGCAGCGTACCTCGGACAGGGGGCGCGGGTTCATACAATGAGCAGTTCTTC
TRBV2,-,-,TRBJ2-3,CASSEARGSSTDTQYF,TGTGCCAGCAGTGAAGCTCGGGGCAGTAGCACAGATACGCAGTATTTT
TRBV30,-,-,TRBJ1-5,CAWSPDPINSNQPQHF,TGTGCCTGGAGTCCGGACCCCATTAATAGCAATCAGCCCCAGCATTTT
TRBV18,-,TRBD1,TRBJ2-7,CASSQDRVDEQYF,TGTGCCAGCTCACAGGACAGGGTCGACGAGCAGTACTTC
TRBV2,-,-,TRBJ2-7,CASEVGPQGEQYF,TGTGCCAGCGAGGTAGGCCCACAAGGCGAGCAGTACTTC
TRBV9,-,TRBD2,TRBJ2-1,CASSAGTSGYNEQFF,TGTGCCAGCAGCGCGGGGACTAGCGGCTACAATGAGCAGTTCTTC
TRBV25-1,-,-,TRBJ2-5,CASSDPSGAGETQYF,TGTGCCAGCAGTGACCCGTCAGGGGCGGGCGAGACCCAGTACTTC
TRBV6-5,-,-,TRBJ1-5,CASKAGNQPQHF,TGTGCCAGCAAGGCAGGCAATCAGCCCCAGCATTTT
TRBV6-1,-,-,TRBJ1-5,CASSDPGRGNQPQHF,TGTGCCAGCAGTGACCCGGGACGGGGCAATCAGCCCCAGCATTTT
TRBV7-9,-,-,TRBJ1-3,CASSSYGEGSGNTIYF,TGTGCCAGCAGCTCCTATGGGGAGGGCTCTGGAAACACCATATATTTT
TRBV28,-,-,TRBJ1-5,CASSPRRGMNGNQPQHF,TGTGCCAGCAGTCCGCGTAGGGGAATGAATGGCAATCAGCCCCAGCATTTT
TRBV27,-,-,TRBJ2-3,CASSLSGGATQYF,TGTGCCAGCAGTTTATCGGGAGGCGCGACGCAGTATTTT
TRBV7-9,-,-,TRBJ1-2,CASSLGQGYGYTF,TGTGCCAGCAGCTTAGGGCAGGGCTATGGCTACACCTTC
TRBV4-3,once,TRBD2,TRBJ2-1,CASSQDGTSAYNEQFF,TGCGCCAGCAGCCAAGATGGGACTAGCGCCTACAATGAGCAGTTCTTC
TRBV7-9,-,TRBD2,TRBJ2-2,CASISFVGGSPNTGELFF,TGTGCCAGCATCTCGTTCGTGGGCGGGAGTCCGAACACCGGGGAGCTGTTTTTT
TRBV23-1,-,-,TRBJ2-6,CASSRLGQMERSGANVLTF,TGCGCCAGCAGCCGACTAGGACAGATGGAGAGATCTGGGGCCAACGTCCTGACTTTC
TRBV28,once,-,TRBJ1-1,CASSFFNQLYEAFF,TGTGCCAGCAGTTTTTTCAACCAGCTGTATGAAGCTTTCTTT
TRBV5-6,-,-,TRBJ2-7,CASSLKWGVYEQYF,TGTGCCAGCAGCTTGAAGTGGGGGGTCTACGAGCAGTACTTC
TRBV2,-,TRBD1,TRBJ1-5,CASSEDRGIGSQHF,TGTGCCAGCAGTGAGGACAGGGGTATCGGGTCCCAGCATTTT
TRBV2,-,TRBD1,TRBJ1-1,CASRRGDSSWIKPF,TGTGCCAGCAGGAGAGGGGACAGCTCCTGGATCAAACCCTTT
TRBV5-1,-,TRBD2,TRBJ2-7,CASSFGRTGGPSINEQYF,TGCGCCAGCAGCTTTGGTCGGACGGGAGGGCCGTCTATTAACGAGCAGTACTTC
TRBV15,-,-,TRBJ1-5,CATSRGPGDQPQHF,TGTGCCACCAGCAGAGGGCCAGGAGATCAGCCCCAGCATTTT
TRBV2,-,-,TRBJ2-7,CASSRDHYSYEQYF,TGTGCCAGCAGTCGGGACCACTACTCCTACGAGCAGTACTTC
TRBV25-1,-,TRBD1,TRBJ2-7,CASSDPQGVSYEQYF,TGTGCCAGCAGTGATCCCCAGGGGGTTTCCTACGAGCAGTACTTC